This TCR beta chain was sequenced during a study of blood T cell repertoires in COVID-19. Study-level information: Specimens from acute and convalescent COVID-19 originated in the United States, Italy and Spain. Nucleic acid was either cDNA or gDNA, and it came from T cells, B-cell-depleted T cells, or PBMCs.

Original handling: Amplification from reference gene primers served as the basis for estimated nucleated cell counts. Clones were sequenced by immunoSEQ multiplex PCR, and TCRdb holds only the in-frame ones, with some missing. Clonal size and the V and J genes are those of that table, whereas D and trimming came from the DNA. The sample yields 200,000 to 300,000 clones, around 87% seen once. Looked up from germline, CDR1 is MNHEY and CDR2 is SMNVEV (reference sequence). The ends were cut back, 5 bases at V and 0 bases at J, with 14 bases in the middle. CDR3 size: 16 residues. The V gene is TRBV27, the J gene TRBJ2-1; a possible D gene is TRBD1 (5 bases). This receptor was taken from a woman aged 45-59 years with acute or convalescent COVID-19. The sample was peripheral blood. CDR3 sequence: CASSTTAFRSYNEQFF. CDR3 coding DNA: TGTGCCAGCAGTACGACAGCTTTCCGCTCCTACAATGAGCAGTTCTTC.